This T cell receptor beta chain was retrieved from a study of vaccination and CD4 T cells after COVID-19. An Oncomine TCR Beta short-read assay was used to sequence the DNA from cultured CD4+ T cells. After culture, CD4+ T cells served as the source for genomic DNA extraction. TCRdb called the PCR reads again in MiXCR, with one record for every CDR3 protein. The sample contains 8,000 to 9,500 distinct CDR3 sequences, 30% to 35% of which appear only once. The CDR3 is 13 residues long. V lost 5 bases and J lost 7; bases outside the gene matches: 6. Germline V gene sequence: CDR1 SGHTA, CDR2 FQGTGA. Treatment of the sample: approximately nine-day PBMC culture with coronavirus spike peptide pools or control peptides (ViraFEST assay). Unexposed donor CD4+ T cells predated the COVID-19 pandemic, collected 2011-2018. This clonotype has more than one count but fewer than ten. What it binds is unknown.

V usage is TRBV7-3 and J usage is TRBJ2-5, with TRBD1 matching 8 bases. This receptor was identified in a human donor in good health. Sequenced sample: CD4+ T cells from blood, cultured in vitro. DNA of the CDR3: TGTGCCAGCAGCCCCGGACAGGGTGGGACCCAGTACTTC. Amino acids: CASSPGQGGTQYF.